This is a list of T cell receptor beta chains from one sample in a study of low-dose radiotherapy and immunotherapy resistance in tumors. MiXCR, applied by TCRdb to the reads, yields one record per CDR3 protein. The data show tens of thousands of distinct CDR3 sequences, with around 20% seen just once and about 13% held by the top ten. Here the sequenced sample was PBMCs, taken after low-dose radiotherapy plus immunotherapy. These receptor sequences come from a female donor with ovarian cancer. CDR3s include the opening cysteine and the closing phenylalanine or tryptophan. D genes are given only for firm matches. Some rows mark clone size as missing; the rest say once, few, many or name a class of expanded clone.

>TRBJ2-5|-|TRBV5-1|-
TGCACCAGCAGCTTGGCGGAGACCCAGTACTTC
CTSSLAETQYF
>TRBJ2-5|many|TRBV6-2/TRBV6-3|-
TGTGCCAGCAGTTACTCGGACAGCCCAGAGACCCAGTACTTC
CASSYSDSPETQYF
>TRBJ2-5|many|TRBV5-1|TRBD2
TGCGCCAGCAGCTACTCCGGGACTAGTCAAGAGACCCAGTACTTC
CASSYSGTSQETQYF
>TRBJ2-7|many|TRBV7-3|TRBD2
TGTGCCAGCAGCTCATCAGGGACTAGCGGGCCTCACAACTTC
CASSSSGTSGPHNF
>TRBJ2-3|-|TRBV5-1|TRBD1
TGCGCCAGCAGCATTGGACAGGGCGCAGATACGCAGTATTTT
CASSIGQGADTQYF
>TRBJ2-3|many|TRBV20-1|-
TGCAGTGCTGCTGGGGCGAGCGCAGATACGCAGTATTTT
CSAAGASADTQYF
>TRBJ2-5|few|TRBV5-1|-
TGCGCCAGCACCCGGGATGCCCCTGGAGAGACCCAGTACTTC
CASTRDAPGETQYF
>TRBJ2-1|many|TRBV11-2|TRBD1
TGTGCCAGCAGCTTATCTTGGGGACAGGGGTGGACCTACAATGAGCAGTTCTTC
CASSLSWGQGWTYNEQFF
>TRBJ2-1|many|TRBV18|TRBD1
TGTGCCAGCTCACCGAGGGGGCCAGACCCAAATGAGCAGTTCTTC
CASSPRGPDPNEQFF
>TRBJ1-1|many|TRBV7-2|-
TGTGCCAGCAGCAAACAGGGAGAGAACACTGAAGCTTTCTTT
CASSKQGENTEAFF
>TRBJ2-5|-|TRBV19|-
TGTGCCAGTAGTCCGGGGGCCGGAGAGACCCAGTACTTC
CASSPGAGETQYF
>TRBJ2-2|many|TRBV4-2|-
TGTGCCAGCAGCCAAAGGGAGAGGCCAGACCTCACCGGGGAGCTGTTTTTT
CASSQRERPDLTGELFF
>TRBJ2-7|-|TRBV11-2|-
TGTGCCAGCAGCTTACTAGATTCAGCTCGGGAGCAGTACTTC
CASSLLDSAREQYF
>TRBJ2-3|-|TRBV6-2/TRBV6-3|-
TGTGCCAGCAGAGGTAGCACAGATACGCAGTATTTT
CASRGSTDTQYF
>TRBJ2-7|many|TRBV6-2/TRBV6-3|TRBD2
TGTGCCAGCAGGGATAGCGGGAGATGGACCCACGAGCAGTACTTC
CASRDSGRWTHEQYF
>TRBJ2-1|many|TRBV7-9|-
TGTGCCAGCAGCTTAACAGACCCCTACAATGAGCAGTTCTTC
CASSLTDPYNEQFF
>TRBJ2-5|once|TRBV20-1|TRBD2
TGCAGTGCTGACCTAGCGGGAGGACCCTCGACCCAAGAGACCCAGTACTTC
CSADLAGGPSTQETQYF
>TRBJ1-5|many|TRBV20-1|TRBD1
TGCAGTGCTAGAGCAGGGACAGATAGCAATCAGCCCCAGCATTTT
CSARAGTDSNQPQHF
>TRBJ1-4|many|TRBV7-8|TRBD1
TGTGCCAGCAGCTTGGACCGCACAGGGGCGAGGGATGAAAAACTGTTTTTT
CASSLDRTGARDEKLFF
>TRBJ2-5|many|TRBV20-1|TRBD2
TGCAGTGCGGTTTTTAGCGGGAGGGCGGTTTGGGAGACCCAGTACTTC
CSAVFSGRAVWETQYF
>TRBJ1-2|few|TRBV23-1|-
TGCGCCAGCGGCGGAGTTAACTATGGCTACACCTTC
CASGGVNYGYTF
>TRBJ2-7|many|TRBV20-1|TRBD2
TGCAGTGTGACGCGGGGGGCTTACGAGCAGTACTTC
CSVTRGAYEQYF
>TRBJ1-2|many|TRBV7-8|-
TGTGCCAGCAGCGGGCCTAACTATGGCTACACCTTC
CASSGPNYGYTF
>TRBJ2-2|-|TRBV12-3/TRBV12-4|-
TGTGCCAGCAGACGGGACACCGGGGAGCTGTTTTTT
CASRRDTGELFF
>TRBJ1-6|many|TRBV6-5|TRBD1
TGTGCCAGCAGTTCACCGACAGGGCCTCATAATTCACCCCTCCACTTT
CASSSPTGPHNSPLHF
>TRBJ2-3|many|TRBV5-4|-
TGTGCCAGCAGACGTGAGTCAGCCGCAGATACGCAGTATTTT
CASRRESAADTQYF
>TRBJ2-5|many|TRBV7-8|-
TGTGCCAGCAGCCCCATTTTTTCGGGCGTAGAGACCCAGTACTTC
CASSPIFSGVETQYF
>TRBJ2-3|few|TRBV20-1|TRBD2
TGCAGTGCCTATTTGACTAGCGGGGGCACAGATACGCAGTATTTT
CSAYLTSGGTDTQYF